This T cell receptor (beta chain) originates from a study of T cells in pancreatic ductal adenocarcinoma. This clone occurred a few times. The antigen is unknown. Selected pancreatic ductal adenocarcinoma patients had undergone surgery without neoadjuvant therapy. Using immunoSEQ multiplex PCR, the repertoire was profiled, and TCRdb retains in-frame clones only, with some absent. Among under 15,000 clones listed, more than 80% were seen once. The germline CDR1 and CDR2 sequences are MNHNS and SASEGT. The CDR3 is 14 amino acids. Trimming removed 3 bases at V and 4 bases at J, with 12 bases between. Study-wide results and caveats: Blood had more productive templates and about 8-fold more unique clonotypes than tumor. Enrichment of CD45RO+ effector over naive T cells in tumors may bias clonality. The resected pancreatic cancer cohort was biased toward the minority with early-stage disease. Mean clonality was roughly 0.11 in tumors and roughly 0.067 in blood, not significantly different.

Sequencing was done on a sample of PBMCs. The sequence came from a human donor with pancreatic ductal adenocarcinoma. J is TRBJ1-1 and V is TRBV6-1, with no clear D. DNA for the CDR3: TGTGCCAGCAGTGAGGTTAGGGTTGGCACTGAAGCTTTCTTT. As protein: CASSEVRVGTEAFF.